The 2 T cell receptor beta chains below all came from one sample that was sequenced in a study of cytomegalovirus exposure and HLA in healthy donors. Primers included in the PCR were 60 Vbeta and 13 Jbeta primers. TCRdb keeps only in-frame clones here, not all; method: immunoSEQ multiplex PCR. Altogether some 150,000 clones are present, over 65% being singletons, with the ten largest covering around 3%. Specimen: PBMCs. The origin of the receptors is a man aged 35 to 55 in good health and CMV-seropositive.

V gene TRBV20-1 combines with J gene TRBJ2-7; 8 bases align to TRBD1. Trimming cost V 6 bases and J 3 bases; bases outside gene matches: 1. Germline values: CDR1 DFQATT, CDR2 SNEGSKA (reference sequence). This CDR3 region has 11 residues. The CDR3 loop reads CSADRGYEQYF. For the CDR3, the DNA is TGCAGTGCCGACAGGGGCTACGAGCAGTACTTC.

The rearrangement uses TRBV23-1 and TRBJ2-7; perhaps TRBD2 as D (6 bases). TRBV23-1 is reported as an ORF; its role is uncertain. CDR3 length: 14 amino acids. V dropped 0 bases and J dropped 5 bases, with 11 bases sitting between them. The CDR3 region is CASSQSWGVDEQYF. The CDR3 DNA reads TGCGCCAGCAGTCAATCTTGGGGGGTAGACGAGCAGTACTTC.